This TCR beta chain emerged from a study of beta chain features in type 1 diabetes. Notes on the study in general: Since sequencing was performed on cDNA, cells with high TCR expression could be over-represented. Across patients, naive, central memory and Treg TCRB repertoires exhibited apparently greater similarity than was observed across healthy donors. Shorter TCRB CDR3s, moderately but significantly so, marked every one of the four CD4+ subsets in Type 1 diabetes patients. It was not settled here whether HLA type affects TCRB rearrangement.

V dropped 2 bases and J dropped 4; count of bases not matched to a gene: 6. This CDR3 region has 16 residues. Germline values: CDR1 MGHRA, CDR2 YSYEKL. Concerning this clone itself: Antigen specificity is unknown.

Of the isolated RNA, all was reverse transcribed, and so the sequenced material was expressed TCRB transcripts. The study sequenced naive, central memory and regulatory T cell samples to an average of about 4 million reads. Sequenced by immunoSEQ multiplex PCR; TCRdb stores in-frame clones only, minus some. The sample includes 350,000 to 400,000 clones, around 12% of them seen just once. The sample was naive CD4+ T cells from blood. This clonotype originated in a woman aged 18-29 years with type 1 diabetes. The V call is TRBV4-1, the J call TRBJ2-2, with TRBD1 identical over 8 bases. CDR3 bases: TGCGCCAGCAGCCAACACCGACAGGGGACCACCGGGGAGCTGTTTTTT. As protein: CASSQHRQGTTGELFF.